What follows are 24 T cell receptor beta chains derived from one specimen sequenced in a study of regulatory T cells in long-lasting Graves disease. Through Arm-PCR of CDR3 regions and iRepertoire HTBI primers, TCR beta libraries were built. MiXCR, applied by TCRdb to the multiplex PCR reads, yields one record per CDR3 protein. Among hundreds of thousands of distinct CDR3 sequences listed, roughly 15% were seen once. The time point was: newly diagnosed GD, antithyroid drugs for less than 3 months. PBMCs were the source of the RNA used for TCR sequencing. The data were also submitted as part of a second study, on T cells in Graves' hyperthyroidism and ophthalmopathy.

This specimen was peripheral blood mononuclear cells (PBMCs), taken at new diagnosis, from a patient treated with antithyroid drugs. These receptor sequences come from a young woman with Graves disease.

V and J are TRBV19 and TRBJ1-3, with D tentatively TRBD1 (6 bases). Germline V CDR1 and CDR2: LNHDA, SQIVND (reference sequence). CDR3 length: 15 residues. With 6 bases removed from V and 0 bases from J, the gap between germline ends came to 12 bases. CDR3 nucleotide sequence: TGTGCCAGTAGCGTGGGACATAGCTCTGGAAACACCATATATTTT. Translating it yields CASSVGHSSGNTIYF.

To note about this clonotype: This could be a read error, since a much larger clone is one nucleotide away. This sequence joins TRBV7-9 and TRBJ1-5; D not certain. The CDR3 totals 13 residues. Looked up from germline, CDR1 is SEHNR and CDR2 is FQNEAQ (reference sequence). The CDR3 nucleotides are TGTGCCTGCAGCTCAGAAAGGGATCAGCCCCAGCATTTT. This translates into CACSSERDQPQHF. Complete variable domain (other parts from reference TRBV7-9 and TRBJ1-5): DTGVSQNPRHKITKRGQNVTFRCDPISEHNRLYWYRQTLGQGPEFLTYFQNEAQLEKSRLLSDRFSAERPKGSFSTLEIQRTEQGDSAMYLCACSSERDQPQHFGDGTRLSIL.

V is TRBV7-6 and J is TRBJ1-5; D is unresolved. Germline lookup yields CDR1 SGHVS and CDR2 FNYEAQ. This CDR3 spans 13 amino acids. Deletions cut 0 bases from V and 5 bases from J, with 5 bases between. Here the CDR3 reads CASSLAVDQPQHF. CDR3 nucleotides: TGTGCCAGCAGCTTAGCGGTGGATCAGCCCCAGCATTTT.

This clonotype was found many times. The V and J genes are TRBV7-2 and TRBJ2-5, with 7 bases fitting TRBD1. Germline V CDR1 and CDR2: SGHTA, FQGNSA. The CDR3 runs to 16 residues. With 1 base clipped from V and 4 bases from J, the junction kept 9 bases outside the gene matches. This CDR3 is CASSLGTRTGGETQYF. The CDR3 DNA is TGTGCCAGCAGCTTAGGCACTAGGACAGGCGGAGAGACCCAGTACTTC. Supplemented by reference TRBV7-2 and TRBJ2-5, the full variable domain reads GAGVSQSPSNKVTEKGKDVELRCDPISGHTALYWYRQSLGQGLEFLIYFQGNSAPDKSGLPSDRFSAERTGGSVSTLTIQRTQQEDSAVYLCASSLGTRTGGETQYFGPGTRLLVL.

The V and J genes are TRBV6-1 and TRBJ1-1; D gene uncertain. Germline V gene data show CDR1 as MNHNS and CDR2 as SASEGT. The CDR3 runs to 12 residues. V gave up 10 bases and J gave up 1 base, with 10 bases separating them. CDR3 amino acids: CATKDGNTEAFF. The CDR3 coding sequence is TGTGCCACCAAGGACGGGAACACTGAAGCTTTCTTT.

In this sample, this clonotype turned up a few times. The chain couples TRBV19 to TRBJ2-7; 12 nucleotides align to TRBD1. The junction had 8 bases not matched to a gene; V was cut back by 3 bases and J by 5 bases. Germline assignment: CDR1 LNHDA and CDR2 SQIVND (reference sequence). The CDR3 sequence is 16 residues long. The CDR3 loop is CASSILPGTGGNEQYF. CDR3 in DNA: TGTGCCAGTAGTATCCTCCCCGGGACAGGGGGCAACGAGCAGTACTTC.

This clonotype was observed at least ten times. The chain has TRBV2 and TRBJ2-7, with 10 bases aligning to TRBD2. Germline V gene sequence: CDR1 SNHLY, CDR2 FYNNEI. The CDR3 contains 17 residues. V shed 0 bases, J shed 0 bases, and the junction held 5 bases outside the gene matches. The CDR3, as DNA: TGTGCCAGCAGTGAAGCTGGAGCGGGGGGGTTCTCCTACGAGCAGTACTTC. Amino acids: CASSEAGAGGFSYEQYF.

V gene TRBV4-2 combines with J gene TRBJ2-2; perhaps D is TRBD1 or TRBD2 (5 bases each). Germline V gene data show CDR1 as LGHNA and CDR2 as YNFKEQ. This CDR3 spans 14 amino acids. The ends were cut back, 3 bases at V and 3 bases at J, with 8 bases in the middle. DNA for the CDR3: TGTGCCAGCAGCCAGAGAGGGGACACCGGGGAGCTGTTTTTT. Its translation: CASSQRGDTGELFF.

The DNA of the CDR3 is TGTGCCAGCAGCCAAGATCCCCTGGCCAGGACCCAGTACTTC. Its translation is CASSQDPLARTQYF. The chain joins TRBV14 to TRBJ2-5; D not certain. Germline lookup yields CDR1 SGHDN and CDR2 FVKESK. The germline V and J ends were trimmed by 0 bases and 7 bases, with 12 bases remaining between them. CDR3 length: 14 residues.

In the case of this clonotype: Since a much larger clone is just one base distant, this may be a read error. The rearrangement uses TRBV7-3 and TRBJ2-1; 8 bases fit TRBD2. J lost 8 bases, V lost 8 bases, and 11 bases had no gene match. Germline assignment: CDR1 SGHTA and CDR2 FQGTGA. The CDR3 sequence is 14 residues long. The CDR3 DNA is TGTGCCAGCTCATCAGGTAGCGGGATGGATGAGCAGTTCTTC. This codes for CASSSGSGMDEQFF.

This clonotype was counted at least ten times. The chain has TRBV20-1 and TRBJ1-2; tentative D call: TRBD1 (5 bases). The germline gives CDR1 DFQATT, CDR2 SNEGSKA (reference sequence). Trimming removed 3 bases at V and 6 bases at J, with 17 bases between. This CDR3 is built from 14 residues. CDR3 nucleotides: TGCAGTGCTAGCGTCGACAGTAGACTAGATGGCTACACCTTC. Amino acid sequence: CSASVDSRLDGYTF.

The chain combines TRBV20-1 with TRBJ1-2; D call uncertain. The germline V gene has CDR1 DFQATT and CDR2 SNEGSKA (reference sequence). V dropped 0 bases and J dropped 8 bases, with 13 bases sitting between them. The length of the CDR3 is 13 residues. DNA for the CDR3: TGCAGTGCTAGAGATAGTCGTGGATTGGGCTACACCTTC. Protein: CSARDSRGLGYTF.

A single count supports this clonotype. The chain employs TRBV20-1 and TRBJ1-2; 7 bases line up with TRBD1. The germline V gene encodes CDR1 DFQATT and CDR2 SNEGSKA (reference sequence). This CDR3 is built from 16 residues. Losses at the gene ends were 2 bases for V and 7 bases for J; bases not matched to a gene: 16. The CDR3 spells CSARNRQGLESGGYTF. Written as DNA, the CDR3 is TGCAGTGCTAGAAACAGACAGGGATTGGAGTCAGGTGGCTACACCTTC.

Ten or more counts support this clonotype. The chain links TRBV7-2 to TRBJ2-3; no clear D. Trimming removed 2 bases from V and 6 bases from J, with 9 bases in between. CDR3 length: 13 residues. Germline CDR1 reads SGHTA; CDR2 reads FQGNSA. The CDR3 sequence is CASSLIRRDTQYF. The DNA for the CDR3 is TGTGCCAGCAGCTTAATTAGGCGGGATACGCAGTATTTT.

This clonotype was recorded many times. This chain links TRBV7-8 with TRBJ1-2, with a tentative D call TRBD1 (5 bases). CDR3 length: 15 amino acids. V lost 1 base and J 3 bases, leaving 12 bases between the germline ends. Germline V gene lookup returns CDR1 SGHVS and CDR2 FQNEAQ. CDR3 residues: CASSLDVGLYYGYTF. CDR3 nucleotide sequence: TGTGCCAGCAGCTTAGATGTGGGGCTCTACTATGGCTACACCTTC.

With regard to this clonotype: A clone one base away is much larger, so this may be a read error. Here the CDR3 omits its conserved ending phenylalanine or tryptophan, so a read error is the likely source. V is TRBV6-1 and J is TRBJ2-1, with TRBD2 identical over 9 bases. After removal of 6 bases from V and 4 bases from J, the junction contained 13 bases not matched to a gene. The CDR3 is made up of 17 amino acids. The V gene's germline CDR1 is MNHNS and CDR2 SASEGT. The CDR3 DNA sequence: TGTGCCAGCAGCTGCATGAGAACTAGCGGGCCATACAATGAGCAGTTCCTC. It encodes CASSCMRTSGPYNEQFL.

A single count supports this clonotype. This could be a read error, since a much larger clone is one nucleotide away. The chain recombines TRBV6-2 or TRBV6-3 with TRBJ2-3; D is uncertain. CDR3 size: 13 residues. Per the germline V gene, CDR1 is MNHEY and CDR2 is SVGEGT. The CDR3, as DNA: TGTGCCAGCAGTTACTATACAAGTGATACGCAGTGTTTT. It yields the protein CASSYYTSDTQCF.

This clonotype was detected a few times. This chain links TRBV6-2 or TRBV6-3 with TRBJ1-4; no reliable D call. The germline V gene encodes CDR1 MNHEY and CDR2 SVGEGT. The CDR3 covers 15 residues. V lost 1 base and J lost 5, with 11 bases in between. The CDR3 nucleotides read TGTGCCAGCAGTTACTATGGGATATCAAATGAAAAACTGTTTTTT. Amino acids: CASSYYGISNEKLFF.

This clonotype was observed many times. The gene calls are TRBV12-3 or TRBV12-4 and TRBJ1-1, with no clear D. This CDR3 has 14 amino acids. V was pared by 9 bases and J by 0 bases, with 14 bases between. The CDR3 region is CASKILSMNTEAFF. The CDR3 nucleotides are TGTGCCAGTAAAATCCTATCGATGAACACTGAAGCTTTCTTT.

This clonotype has only a few counts. The chain has TRBV29-1 and TRBJ2-2; D is unclear. V was clipped by 7 bases and J by 1 base, with 7 bases between them. The germline gives CDR1 SQVTM, CDR2 ANQGSEA. The CDR3 consists of 12 residues. The CDR3 sequence: CSANMNTGELFF. DNA of the CDR3: TGCAGCGCAAATATGAACACCGGGGAGCTGTTTTTT.

The chain uses TRBV27 and TRBJ2-1, with 11 bases matching TRBD2. There are 15 residues in the CDR3. Germline V lookup: CDR1 MNHEY, CDR2 SMNVEV (reference sequence). The V segment lost 2 bases and the J segment 7 bases; nucleotides outside the gene matches: 4. The CDR3 sequence: CASSLVAGGPNEQFF. The CDR3 DNA is TGTGCCAGCAGTTTAGTAGCGGGAGGGCCGAATGAGCAGTTCTTC.

This clonotype was counted many times. CDR3 sequence: CSASSWAETQYF. Written as DNA, the CDR3 is TGCAGTGCTAGTAGTTGGGCGGAGACCCAGTACTTC. The J gene is TRBJ2-5, the V gene TRBV20-1; D remains unclear. V was trimmed by 3 bases and J by 5 bases, leaving 10 bases between them. The CDR3 is 12 amino acids. The germline CDR1 and CDR2 sequences are DFQATT and SNEGSKA (reference sequence).

This clonotype has at least ten counts. The chain couples TRBV28 to TRBJ1-4; D gene uncertain. This CDR3 region has 14 residues. Deletions cut 4 bases from V and 7 bases from J, with 13 bases between. Germline CDR1 and CDR2: MDHEN and SYDVKM. In DNA, the CDR3 is TGTGCCAGCAGTTCCCCAGGATTAGGTGAAAAACTGTTTTTT. It yields the protein CASSSPGLGEKLFF.

Many counts were recorded for this clonotype. The chain joins TRBV2 to TRBJ1-6, with a weak D call TRBD1 (6 bases). The V end lost 0 bases, the J end lost 9 bases, and 12 bases lay between the germline ends. Germline CDR1 reads SNHLY; CDR2 reads FYNNEI. This CDR3 comprises 15 residues. The CDR3 here is CASSEAGGSSSPLHF. Written as DNA, the CDR3 is TGTGCCAGCAGTGAAGCAGGGGGAAGCAGTTCACCCCTCCACTTT.